Following are 3 T cell receptor beta chains from one sample sequenced in a study of shared clonotypes between healthy human individuals. Profiling relied on immunoSEQ multiplex PCR, and the TCRdb table lists in-frame clones only, not all of them. The sample yields about 1 million clones, roughly 80% seen once. The sample consisted of memory CD4+ T cells sorted from blood. Subset indicated: CD45RA-negative fraction. The receptors originated from a man aged 18 to 29 in good health.

This clone showed up just once. The genes are TRBV5-1 and TRBJ2-7; no clear D. The V end was cut by 2 bases, the J end by 4 bases, with 10 bases between. Germline loops: CDR1 SGHRS, CDR2 YFSETQ. The CDR3 length is 13 residues. The CDR3 nucleotides read TGCGCCAGCAGCTTAGTCCTAGGGTACGAGCAGTACTTC. Translating gives CASSLVLGYEQYF.

The chain links TRBV10-3 to TRBJ1-2; 9 bases match TRBD1. This CDR3 has 16 residues. With V trimmed by 0 bases and J by 5 bases, 7 bases remained unmatched. CDR1 is ENHRY and CDR2 is SYGVKD in the germline V gene. CDR3 sequence: CAISESPGQGFYGYTF. The DNA for the CDR3 is TGTGCCATCAGTGAGTCACCGGGACAGGGCTTTTATGGCTACACCTTC.

This rearrangement joins TRBV5-6 to TRBJ1-1; D possibly corresponds to TRBD1 (5 bases). V dropped 6 bases and J dropped 6 bases, with 18 bases sitting between them. The CDR3 loop spans 14 amino acids. The germline gives CDR1 SGHDT, CDR2 YYEEEE. CDR3 coding DNA: TGTGCCAGCAACTCCGGTGGGGGGTACGCTGAAGCTTTCTTT. Translating gives CASNSGGGYAEAFF.